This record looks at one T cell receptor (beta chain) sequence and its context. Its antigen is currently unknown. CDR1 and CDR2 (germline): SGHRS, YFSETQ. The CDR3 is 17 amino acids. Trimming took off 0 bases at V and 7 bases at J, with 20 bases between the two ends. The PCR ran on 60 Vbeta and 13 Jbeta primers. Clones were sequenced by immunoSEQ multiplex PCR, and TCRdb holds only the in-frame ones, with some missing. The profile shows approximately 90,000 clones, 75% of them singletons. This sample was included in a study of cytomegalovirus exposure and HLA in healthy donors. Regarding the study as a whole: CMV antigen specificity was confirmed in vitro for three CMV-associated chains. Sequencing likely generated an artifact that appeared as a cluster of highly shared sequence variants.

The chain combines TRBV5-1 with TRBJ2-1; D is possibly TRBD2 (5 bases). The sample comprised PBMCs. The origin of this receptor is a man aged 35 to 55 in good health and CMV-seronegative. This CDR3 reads CASSLAKTGRRTNEQFF. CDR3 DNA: TGCGCCAGCAGCTTGGCCAAGACGGGAAGAAGGACGAATGAGCAGTTCTTC.